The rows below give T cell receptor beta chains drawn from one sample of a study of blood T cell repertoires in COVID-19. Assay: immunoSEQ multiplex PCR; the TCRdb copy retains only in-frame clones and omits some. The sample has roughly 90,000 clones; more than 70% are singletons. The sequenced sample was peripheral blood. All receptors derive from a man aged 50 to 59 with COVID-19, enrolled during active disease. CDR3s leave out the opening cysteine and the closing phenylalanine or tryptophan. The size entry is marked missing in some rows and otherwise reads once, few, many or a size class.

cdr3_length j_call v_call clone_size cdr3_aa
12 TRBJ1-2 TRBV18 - ASSLTGGGYGYT
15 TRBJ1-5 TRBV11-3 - ASNLVTGTLYNQPQH
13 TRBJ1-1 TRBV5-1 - ASRWGQGQNTEAF
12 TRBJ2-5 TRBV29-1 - SVEQRQGRQTQY
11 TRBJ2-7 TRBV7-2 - ASSKLQGDEQY
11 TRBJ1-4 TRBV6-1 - ASSEDGGVKLF
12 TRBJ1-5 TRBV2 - ASSVTGGGQPQH
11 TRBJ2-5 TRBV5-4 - ASTIPRLETQY
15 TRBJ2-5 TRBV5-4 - ASRRRDRGGALETQY
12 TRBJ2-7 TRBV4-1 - ASSQVVPSYEQY
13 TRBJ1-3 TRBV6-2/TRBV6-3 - ASSSGQGDRNTIY
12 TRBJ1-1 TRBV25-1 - ASSAWGRKAGAF
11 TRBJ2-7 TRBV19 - ASSRTGLDEQY
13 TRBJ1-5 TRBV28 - ASSFRFQGNQPQH
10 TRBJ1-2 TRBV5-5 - ASSGQIYGYT
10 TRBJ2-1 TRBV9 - ASSWSGGEQF
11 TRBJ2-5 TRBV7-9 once ASSSGVAETQY
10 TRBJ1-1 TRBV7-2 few ASSLGATEAF
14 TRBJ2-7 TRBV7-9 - ASSADQGQGIHEQY
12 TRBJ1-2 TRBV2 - ASSEDRRSSGYT
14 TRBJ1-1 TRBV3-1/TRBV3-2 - ASSQDPRTEVTEAF
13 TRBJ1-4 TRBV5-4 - ASSLNLGQDEKLF
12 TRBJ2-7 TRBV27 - ASTQSGQGYEQY
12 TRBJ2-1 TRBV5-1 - ASKYDSTYNEQF
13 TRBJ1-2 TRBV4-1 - ASSHGQGQSNGYT
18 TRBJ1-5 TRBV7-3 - ASSNHPRDRFPCGNQPQH
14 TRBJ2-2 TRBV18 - ASSPQTRQRTGELF
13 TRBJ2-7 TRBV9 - ASSPRDRALGEQY
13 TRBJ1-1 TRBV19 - ASSKPWPMNTEAF
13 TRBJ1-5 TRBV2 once ASSAEQINNQPQH
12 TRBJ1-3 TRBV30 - ASRDRSPGNTIY
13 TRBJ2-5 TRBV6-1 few ASSETSGGAETQY
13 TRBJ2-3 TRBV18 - ASSRGGPFTDTQY
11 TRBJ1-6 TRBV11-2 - ASSQGRVSPLH
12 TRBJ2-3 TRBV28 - ASSSHYFSDTQY
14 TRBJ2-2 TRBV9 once ASSFTQLANTGELF
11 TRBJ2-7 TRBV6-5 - ASSYDSSYEQY
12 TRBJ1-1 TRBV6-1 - ASSEEQGATEAF
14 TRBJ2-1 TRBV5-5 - ASSITQGASYNEQF
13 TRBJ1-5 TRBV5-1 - ASSQTGGSNQPQH
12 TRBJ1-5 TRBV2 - ASSERTDNQPQH
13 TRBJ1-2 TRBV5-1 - ASSWSGTGNYGYT
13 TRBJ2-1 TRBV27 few ASRGTSGGYNEQF
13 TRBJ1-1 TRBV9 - ASSVTGVRGTEAF
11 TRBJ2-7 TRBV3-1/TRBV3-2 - ASSTSGNYEQY
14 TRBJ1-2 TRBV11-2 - ASSLDLRGLDYGYT
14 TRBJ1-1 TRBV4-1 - ASSQEGGQGNTEAF
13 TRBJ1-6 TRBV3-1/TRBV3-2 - ASSQGQLYNSPLH
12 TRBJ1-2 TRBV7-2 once ASSLLGSRYGYT
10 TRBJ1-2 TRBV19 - ASSRVNYGYT
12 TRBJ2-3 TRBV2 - ASPGTSGQDTQY
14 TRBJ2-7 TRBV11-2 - ASSAPFGTGRYEQY
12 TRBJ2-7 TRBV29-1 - SVYPTGGRNEQY
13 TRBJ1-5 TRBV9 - ASSSGPIAGQPQH
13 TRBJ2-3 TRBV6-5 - ASRGAGVPTDTQY
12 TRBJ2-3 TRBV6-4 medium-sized ASSDSQGTDTQY
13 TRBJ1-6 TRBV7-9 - ASSVGTAYNSPLH
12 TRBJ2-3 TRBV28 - ATEPGGRTDTQY
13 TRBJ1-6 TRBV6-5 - ASSLRTGMNSPLH
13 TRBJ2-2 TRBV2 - ASTKGQGVGGELF